Sequencing of this TCR beta chain was carried out in a study of cytomegalovirus exposure and HLA in healthy donors. This cohort consisted of healthy bone marrow donors. The germline CDR1 and CDR2 sequences are MNHEY and SVGAGI. The length of the CDR3 is 16 residues. Trimming removed 0 bases from V and 5 bases from J, with 16 bases in between. The PCR ran on 60 Vbeta and 13 Jbeta primers. Produced via immunoSEQ multiplex PCR; TCRdb's table is partial and in-frame only. Of around 140,000 clones in the sample, approximately 78% were seen once. The chain combines TRBV6-5 with TRBJ2-5, with D perhaps TRBD2 (6 bases). This clonotype originated in a woman between 50 and 59 years old in good health and CMV-seropositive. Material: PBMCs. Written as DNA, the CDR3 is TGTGCCAGCAGTTACTCGTTTGTAGACGGAGGGGAGACCCAGTACTTC. Protein product: CASSYSFVDGGETQYF.